This T cell receptor beta chain was sequenced for a study of blood T cell repertoires in COVID-19. The CDR3 contains 15 residues. CDR1 and CDR2 (germline): SGHRS, YFSETQ. V lost 0 bases to trimming and J lost 8 bases; unmatched junction nucleotides: 8. This clone was picked up one time. Some clones are missing from TCRdb's copy, which holds only in-frame ones; the method was immunoSEQ multiplex PCR. The data hold under 200,000 clones, with 65% to 85% observed a single time. Sequencing was carried out using peripheral blood. This TCR was sampled from a woman older than 75 with active or convalescent COVID-19. This sequence joins TRBV5-1 and TRBJ1-2; 9 bases fit TRBD1. The CDR3 here is CASSLGGQGSGGYTF. DNA of the CDR3: TGCGCCAGCAGCTTGGGCGGACAGGGGTCGGGAGGCTACACCTTC. The entire variable domain, with the rest obtained from reference TRBV5-1 and TRBJ1-2, is as follows: KAGVTQTPRYLIKTRGQQVTLSCSPISGHRSVSWYQQTPGQGLQFLFEYFSETQRNKGNFPGRFSGRQFSNSRSEMNVSTLELGDSALYLCASSLGGQGSGGYTFGSGTRLTVV.